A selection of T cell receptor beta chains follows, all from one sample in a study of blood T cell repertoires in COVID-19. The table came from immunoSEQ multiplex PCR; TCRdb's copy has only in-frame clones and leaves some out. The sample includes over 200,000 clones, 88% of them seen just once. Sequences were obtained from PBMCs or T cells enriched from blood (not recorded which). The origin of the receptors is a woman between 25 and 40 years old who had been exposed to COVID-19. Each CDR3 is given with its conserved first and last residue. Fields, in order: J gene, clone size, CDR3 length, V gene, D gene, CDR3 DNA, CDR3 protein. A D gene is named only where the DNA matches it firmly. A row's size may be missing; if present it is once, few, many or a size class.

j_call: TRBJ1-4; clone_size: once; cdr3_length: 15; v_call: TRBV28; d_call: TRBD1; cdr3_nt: TGTGCCAGTGGGATGCCACAGGGGCTGAATGAAAAACTGTTTTTT; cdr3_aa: CASGMPQGLNEKLFF
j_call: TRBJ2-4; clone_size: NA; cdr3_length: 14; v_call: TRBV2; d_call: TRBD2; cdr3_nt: TGTGCCAGCAGTCCCAGGACTAGCGCGGGCATTCAGTACTTC; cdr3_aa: CASSPRTSAGIQYF
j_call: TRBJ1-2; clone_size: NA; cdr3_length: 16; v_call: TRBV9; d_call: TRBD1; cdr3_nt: TGTGCCAGCAGCGTACTTCGGGACAGGGGGTTCTATGGCTACACCTTC; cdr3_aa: CASSVLRDRGFYGYTF
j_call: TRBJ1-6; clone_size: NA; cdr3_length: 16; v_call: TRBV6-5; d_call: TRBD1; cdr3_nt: TGTGCCAGCAGCTACACCTCCGGGACAGTGGATTCACCCCTCCACTTT; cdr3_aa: CASSYTSGTVDSPLHF
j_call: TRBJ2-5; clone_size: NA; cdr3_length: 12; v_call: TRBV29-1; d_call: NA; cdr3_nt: TGCAGCGTCAGACTAGTAAGAGAGACCCAGTACTTC; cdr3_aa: CSVRLVRETQYF
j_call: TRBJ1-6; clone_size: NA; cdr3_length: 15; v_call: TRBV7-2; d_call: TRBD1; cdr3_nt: TGTGCCAGCAGCTTAGTCGGGACAGGAAATTCACCCCTCCACTTT; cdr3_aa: CASSLVGTGNSPLHF
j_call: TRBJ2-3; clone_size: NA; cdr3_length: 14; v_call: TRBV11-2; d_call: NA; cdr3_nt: TGTGCCAGCAGCTTTGACAGCCTACCAGATACGCAGTATTTT; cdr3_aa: CASSFDSLPDTQYF
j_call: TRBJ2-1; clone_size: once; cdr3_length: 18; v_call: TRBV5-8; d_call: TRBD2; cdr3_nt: TGTGCCAGCAGCTTGACCGGGACTAGCGGTTTCTCCTACAATGAGCAGTTCTTC; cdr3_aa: CASSLTGTSGFSYNEQFF
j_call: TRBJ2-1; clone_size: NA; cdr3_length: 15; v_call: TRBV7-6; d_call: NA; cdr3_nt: TGTGCCAGCAGCTTAGAGGTGGGAGGATACAATGAGCAGTTCTTC; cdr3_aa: CASSLEVGGYNEQFF
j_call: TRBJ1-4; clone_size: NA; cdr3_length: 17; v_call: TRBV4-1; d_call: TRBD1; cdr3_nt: TGCGCCAGCAGCCAAGATCCCCCCGGGACAGGGAGCGAAAAACTGTTTTTT; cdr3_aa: CASSQDPPGTGSEKLFF
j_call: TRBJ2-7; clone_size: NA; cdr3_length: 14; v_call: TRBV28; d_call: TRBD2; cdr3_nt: TGTGCCAGCAGTCCCCGAGCGGGGCTTTACGAGCAGTACTTC; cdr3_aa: CASSPRAGLYEQYF
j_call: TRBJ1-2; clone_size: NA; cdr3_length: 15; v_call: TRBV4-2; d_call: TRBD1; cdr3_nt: TGTGCCAGCAGCCAAGAAAGAGGGACAGGGGATGGCTACACCTTC; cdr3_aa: CASSQERGTGDGYTF
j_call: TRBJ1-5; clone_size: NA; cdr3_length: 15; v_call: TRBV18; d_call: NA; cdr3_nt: TGTGCCAGCTCCCGAGGACACGAAAGCAATCAGCCCCAGCATTTT; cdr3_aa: CASSRGHESNQPQHF
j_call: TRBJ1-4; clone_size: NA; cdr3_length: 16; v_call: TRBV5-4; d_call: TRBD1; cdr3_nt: TGTGCCAGCAGCCGGGGGGACAGGGGGCCCAGTGAAAAACTGTTTTTT; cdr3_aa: CASSRGDRGPSEKLFF
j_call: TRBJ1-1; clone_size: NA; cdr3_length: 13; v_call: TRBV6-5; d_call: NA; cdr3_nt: TGTGCCAGCAGCGCCGGGATGCGCACTGAAGCTTTCTTT; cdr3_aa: CASSAGMRTEAFF
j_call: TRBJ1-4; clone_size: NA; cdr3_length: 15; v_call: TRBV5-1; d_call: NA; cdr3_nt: TGCGCCAGCAGCAGTGAGGGGGTTACTAATGAAAAACTGTTTTTT; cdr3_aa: CASSSEGVTNEKLFF
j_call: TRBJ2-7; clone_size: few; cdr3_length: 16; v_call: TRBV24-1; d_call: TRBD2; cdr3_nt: TGTGCCACCAGTGTCCCACAGACTAGCGGGACCTACGAGCAGTACTTC; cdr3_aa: CATSVPQTSGTYEQYF
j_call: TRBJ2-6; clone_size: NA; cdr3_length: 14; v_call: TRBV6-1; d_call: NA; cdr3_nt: TGTGCCAGCAGTGAACAAAAAGGGGCCAACGTCCTGACTTTC; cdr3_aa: CASSEQKGANVLTF
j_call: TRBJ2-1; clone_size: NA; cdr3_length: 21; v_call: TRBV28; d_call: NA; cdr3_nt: TGTGCCAGCAGTTTATTCGACCCTACCGCCGGAGGGCCGAGAGGCTACAATGAGCAGTTCTTC; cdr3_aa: CASSLFDPTAGGPRGYNEQFF
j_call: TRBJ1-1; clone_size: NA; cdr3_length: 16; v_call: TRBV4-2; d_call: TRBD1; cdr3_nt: TGTGCCAGCAGCCAAGAGGGGACAGGGGTCGGGGCTGAAGCTTTCTTT; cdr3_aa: CASSQEGTGVGAEAFF
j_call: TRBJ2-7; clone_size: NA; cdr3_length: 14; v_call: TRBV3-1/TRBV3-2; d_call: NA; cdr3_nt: TGTGCCAGCAGCCACCTGGCAGTGACCTACGAGCAGTACTTC; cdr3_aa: CASSHLAVTYEQYF
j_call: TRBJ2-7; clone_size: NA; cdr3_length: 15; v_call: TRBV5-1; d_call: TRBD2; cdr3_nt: TGCGCCAGCAGCGTGACTAGCGGGAGGGCTTACGAGCAGTACTTC; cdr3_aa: CASSVTSGRAYEQYF
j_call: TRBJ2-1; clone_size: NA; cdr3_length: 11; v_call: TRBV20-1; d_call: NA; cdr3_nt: TGCAGTGCTAGAGACCTATACGAGCAGTTCTTC; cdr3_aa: CSARDLYEQFF
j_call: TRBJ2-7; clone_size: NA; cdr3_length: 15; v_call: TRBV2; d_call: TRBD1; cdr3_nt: TGTGCCAGCAGTCTCTCTGGGACAGGGACGCGCGAGCAGTACTTC; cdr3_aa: CASSLSGTGTREQYF
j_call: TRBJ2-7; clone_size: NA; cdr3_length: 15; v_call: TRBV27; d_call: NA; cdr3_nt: TGTGCCAGCAGTTTACCCCTGCGGGGCGACTACGAGCAGTACTTC; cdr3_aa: CASSLPLRGDYEQYF
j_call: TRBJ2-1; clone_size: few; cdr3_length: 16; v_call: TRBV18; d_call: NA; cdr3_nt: TGTGCCAGCTCACCACTTAGAGGGAGCGCCTACAATGAGCAGTTCTTC; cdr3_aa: CASSPLRGSAYNEQFF
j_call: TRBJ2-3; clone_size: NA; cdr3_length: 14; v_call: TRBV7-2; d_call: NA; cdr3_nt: TGTGCCAGCAGCTTAGCGGGCAACACAGATACGCAGTATTTT; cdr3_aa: CASSLAGNTDTQYF
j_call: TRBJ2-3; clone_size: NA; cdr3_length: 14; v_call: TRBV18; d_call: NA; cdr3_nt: TGTGCCAGCTCAATTAAGGACACCACAGATACGCAGTATTTT; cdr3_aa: CASSIKDTTDTQYF
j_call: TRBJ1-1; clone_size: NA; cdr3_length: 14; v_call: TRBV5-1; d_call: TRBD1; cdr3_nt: TGCGCCAGCAGATACAGGGGGAAGGAGACTGAAGCTTTCTTT; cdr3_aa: CASRYRGKETEAFF
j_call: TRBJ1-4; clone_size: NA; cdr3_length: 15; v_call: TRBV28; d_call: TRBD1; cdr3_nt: TGTGCCAGCAGTGCCCACAGGGGGCGGGGTGAAAAACTGTTTTTT; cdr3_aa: CASSAHRGRGEKLFF
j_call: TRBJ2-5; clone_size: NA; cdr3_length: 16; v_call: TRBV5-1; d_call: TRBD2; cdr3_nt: TGCGCCAGCAGTCCCATTATGCCGGGAGGGCGAGAGACCCAGTACTTC; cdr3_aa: CASSPIMPGGRETQYF
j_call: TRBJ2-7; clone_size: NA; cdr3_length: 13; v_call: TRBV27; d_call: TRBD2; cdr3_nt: TGTGCCAGCAGGGGACTAGGTCGCTACGAGCAGTACTTC; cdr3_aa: CASRGLGRYEQYF
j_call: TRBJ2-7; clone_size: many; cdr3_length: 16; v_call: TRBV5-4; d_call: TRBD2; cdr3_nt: TGTGCCAGCAGCCTGTCAGGTAGCGGGATTTCGGACGAGCAGTACTTC; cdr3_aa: CASSLSGSGISDEQYF
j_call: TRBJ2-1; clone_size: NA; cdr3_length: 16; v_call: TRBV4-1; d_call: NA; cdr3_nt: TGCGCCAGCAGCCAAGAAGGGCTGGGACTGATCAATGAGCAGTTCTTC; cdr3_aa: CASSQEGLGLINEQFF
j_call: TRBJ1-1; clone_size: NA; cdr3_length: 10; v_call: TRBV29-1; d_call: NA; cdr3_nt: TGCAGCGTCCCCGAGCCGGAAGCTTTCTTT; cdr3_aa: CSVPEPEAFF
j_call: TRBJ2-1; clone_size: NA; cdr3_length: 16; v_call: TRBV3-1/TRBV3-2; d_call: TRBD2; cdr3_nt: TGTGCCAGCAGCCACCTAGCGGGAGGGCCCTACAATGAGCAGTTCTTC; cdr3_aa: CASSHLAGGPYNEQFF
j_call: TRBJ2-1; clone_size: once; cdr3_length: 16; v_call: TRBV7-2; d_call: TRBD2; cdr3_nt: TGTGCCAGCAGCGTCGTTTGGAGCGGGAGTCGCTATGAGCAGTTCTTC; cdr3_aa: CASSVVWSGSRYEQFF
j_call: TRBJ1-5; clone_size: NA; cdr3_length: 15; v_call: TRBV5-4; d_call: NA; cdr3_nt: TGTGCCAGCAGCCCGTCGCCGGGTATGATTCAGCCCCAGCATTTT; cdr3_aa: CASSPSPGMIQPQHF
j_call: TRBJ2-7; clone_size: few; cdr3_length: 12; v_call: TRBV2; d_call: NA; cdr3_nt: TGTGCCAGCAGACTGGTAGGGGACGAGCAGTACTTC; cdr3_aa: CASRLVGDEQYF
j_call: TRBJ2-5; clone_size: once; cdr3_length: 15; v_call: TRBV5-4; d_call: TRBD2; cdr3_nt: TGTGCCAGCAGCTTTGTCCGGGGGGTAAAAGAGACCCAGTACTTC; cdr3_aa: CASSFVRGVKETQYF
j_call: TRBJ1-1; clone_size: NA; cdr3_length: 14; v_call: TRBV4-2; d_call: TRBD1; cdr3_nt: TGTGCCAGCCGCGATGACAGGGATCAGAGTGAAGCTTTCTTT; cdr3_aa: CASRDDRDQSEAFF
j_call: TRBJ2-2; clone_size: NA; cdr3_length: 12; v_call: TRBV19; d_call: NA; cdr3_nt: TGTGCCAGTAGTATCCTCACCGGGGAGCTGTTTTTT; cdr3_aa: CASSILTGELFF